This TCR beta chain was observed in a study of technical replicates of blood from several donors. Repertoires were generated with immunoSEQ multiplex PCR, while TCRdb's copy carries only in-frame clones and drops some. Here the sample spans roughly 87,000 clones, approximately 94% being singletons. The V end was cut by 10 bases, the J end by 8 bases, with 20 bases between. CDR3 length: 13 amino acids. In germline, CDR1 is WNHNN, CDR2 SYGVQD (reference sequence). The chain uses TRBV10-1 and TRBJ1-2; D remains unclear. The origin of this receptor is a human donor in good health. Sequencing input: T cells isolated from PBMCs. The chain's CDR3 is CANPYRRAGGYTF. CDR3 nucleotide sequence: TGCGCCAACCCATATCGGAGGGCAGGCGGCTACACCTTC.